This T cell receptor (beta chain) was retrieved from a study of T cell responses to AZD1222 COVID-19 vaccine (dated by TCRdb to the early 2020s). Background on the whole study: A total of approximately 240 trial participants underwent TCR sequencing, of whom more than 200 had received two doses of AZD1222 and about 25 had received two doses of the MenACWY control vaccine. Trial participants were enrolled by age into subgroups of 18-55, 56-69 and 70-plus years, and around 150, 29 and 61 TCR-sequenced participants, respectively, were included in these subgroups. Results the study describes overall, beyond this receptor: Spike-specific TCR breadth and depth rose significantly after two AZD1222 doses compared with day 0 and with MenACWY recipients. The vaccine-associated CD4 TCRs covered the entire spike protein, and the dominant responses fell in regions 160-218 and 743-854. Most participants were white British and females outnumbered males, and the authors suggested that clonal diversity may have been underestimated. No day 14 peak-response samples were available, so repertoires were characterized only after the peak T cell response. Epitopes outside the regions mutated in the B.1.351 and B.1.1.7 variants were reportedly recognized by nearly half of the unique spike-specific TCRs. Conclusions about previously exposed vaccinees were limited because only six AZD1222 recipients were SARS-CoV-2 seropositive at baseline. The 56-69-year group was small, and its depth increase did not reach significance, likely because of low power.

Worth noting for this clone: Which antigen it targets is not known. One base away there is no much larger clone; base qualities are not given.

This sample's time point label indicates: baseline before first vaccination. The sample's treatment or condition label, in plain terms: meningococcal conjugate vaccine given as trial control. The vaccinee samples were drawn from two UK trials, COV001 and COV002, one of which was a single-blind randomized controlled phase 2/3 trial testing AZD1222 (ChAdOx1 nCoV-19) in healthy adults. For TCRbeta chain sequencing, PBMC samples from trial participants were taken at day 0 and at day 28 after the second dose. Inclusive of the bounding cysteine and phenylalanine, the CDR3 is 17 residues long. The sequence is cut down to CDR3 DNA, 51 bases in frame from base 1. Looking up the germline V gene (reference sequence) yields CDR1 LNHDA and CDR2 SQIVND. The germline V end is reduced by 4 bases and the J end by 7 bases; junction bases left unmatched: 16. The CDR3 regions of human TCRbeta chains were analyzed by immunosequencing. Regarding the original processing steps: TCRs in the repertoires were matched against a reference library of SARS-CoV-2-specific TCRs that had been generated with the MIRA antigen-specificity platform. Breadth was defined as the fraction of unique TCRs that were SARS-CoV-2-associated. Depth was defined as the fraction of total T cells that were SARS-CoV-2-associated. Using the MIRA data, each spike-specific TCR was assigned both to the spike region to which the TCR was reactive and to a CD4 or CD8 class. Log10-transformed breadth and depth values were compared by one-way ANOVA with Sidak's multiple comparisons tests. TCRdb took over this immuneACCESS table, retaining in-frame rearrangements with V and J assigned. Such tables are incomplete; in checked studies, under half of the missing clones stem from an unresolved V gene, and the remainder is unexplained. That table supplies the V and J calls and clone size; D and trimming were determined from the DNA. The sample data list 150,000 to 180,000 clones, and roughly nine tenths of these were observed just once. The ten largest clones represent 4.5% to 6% of the sample.

Sequencing used peripheral blood, obtained on day 0 of MenACWY control vaccination. The chain is made from TRBV19 and TRBJ1-5; 7 bases in the junction line up with TRBD1. The source of this sequence is an adult in good health. The nucleotides read TGTGCCAGTAGTACCCGTGGAAGGGGTGGAGGGGGCCAGCCCCAGCATTTT. Its protein product is CASSTRGRGGGGQPQHF.